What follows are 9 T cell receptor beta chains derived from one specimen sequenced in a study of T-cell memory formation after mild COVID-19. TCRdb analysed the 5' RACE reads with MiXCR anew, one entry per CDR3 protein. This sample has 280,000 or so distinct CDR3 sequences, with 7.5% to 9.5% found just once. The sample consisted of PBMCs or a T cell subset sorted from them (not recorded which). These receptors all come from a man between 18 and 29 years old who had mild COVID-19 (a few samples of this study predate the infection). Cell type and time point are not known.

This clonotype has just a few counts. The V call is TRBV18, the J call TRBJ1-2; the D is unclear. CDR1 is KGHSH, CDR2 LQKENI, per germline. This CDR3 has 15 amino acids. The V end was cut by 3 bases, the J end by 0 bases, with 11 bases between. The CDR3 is CASSPATFPNYGYTF. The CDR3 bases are TGTGCCAGCTCACCCGCGACGTTCCCTAACTATGGCTACACCTTC.

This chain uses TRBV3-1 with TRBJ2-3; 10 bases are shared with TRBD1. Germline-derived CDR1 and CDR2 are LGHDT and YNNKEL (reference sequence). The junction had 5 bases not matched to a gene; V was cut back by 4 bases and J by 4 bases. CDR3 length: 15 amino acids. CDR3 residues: CASSRGTGEADTQYF. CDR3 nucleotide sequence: TGTGCCAGCAGCCGCGGGACAGGGGAGGCAGATACGCAGTATTTT.

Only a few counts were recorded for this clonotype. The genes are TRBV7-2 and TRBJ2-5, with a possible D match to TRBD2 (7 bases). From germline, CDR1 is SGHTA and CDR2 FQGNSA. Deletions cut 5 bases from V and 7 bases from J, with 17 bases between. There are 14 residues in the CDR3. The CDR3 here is CASSTEGGLGTQYF. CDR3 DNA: TGTGCCAGCAGCACGGAGGGGGGGCTAGGGACCCAGTACTTC.

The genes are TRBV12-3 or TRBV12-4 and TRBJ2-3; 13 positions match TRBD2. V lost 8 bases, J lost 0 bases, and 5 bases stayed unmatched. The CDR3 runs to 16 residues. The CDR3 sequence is CASRLAGGLSTDTQYF. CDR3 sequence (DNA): TGTGCCAGCCGACTAGCGGGGGGCCTTAGCACAGATACGCAGTATTTT.

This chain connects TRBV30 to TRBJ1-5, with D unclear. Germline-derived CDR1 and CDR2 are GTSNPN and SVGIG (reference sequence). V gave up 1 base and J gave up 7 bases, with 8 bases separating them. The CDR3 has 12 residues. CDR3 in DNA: TGTGCCTGGAGTGACGGGGAACAGCCCCAGCATTTT. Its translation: CAWSDGEQPQHF.

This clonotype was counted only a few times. The CDR3 loop is CASSRTGQSSISYEQYF. The DNA for the CDR3 is TGCGCCAGCAGCCGGACAGGGCAATCGAGTATCAGCTACGAGCAGTACTTC. The chain combines TRBV5-1 with TRBJ2-7; 8 bases are a match to TRBD1. The CDR3 spans 17 residues. Per germline, CDR1 SGHRS and CDR2 YFSETQ. V lost 4 bases and J lost 3; bases outside the gene matches: 15.

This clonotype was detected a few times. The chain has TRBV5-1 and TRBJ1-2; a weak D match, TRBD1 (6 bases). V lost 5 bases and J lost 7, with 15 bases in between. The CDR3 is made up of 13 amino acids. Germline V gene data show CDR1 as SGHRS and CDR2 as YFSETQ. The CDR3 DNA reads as TGCGCCAGCAGTCAAGGGAACAGGGCTGGCTACACCTTC. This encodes CASSQGNRAGYTF. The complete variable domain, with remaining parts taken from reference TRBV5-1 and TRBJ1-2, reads KAGVTQTPRYLIKTRGQQVTLSCSPISGHRSVSWYQQTPGQGLQFLFEYFSETQRNKGNFPGRFSGRQFSNSRSEMNVSTLELGDSALYLCASSQGNRAGYTFGSGTRLTVV.

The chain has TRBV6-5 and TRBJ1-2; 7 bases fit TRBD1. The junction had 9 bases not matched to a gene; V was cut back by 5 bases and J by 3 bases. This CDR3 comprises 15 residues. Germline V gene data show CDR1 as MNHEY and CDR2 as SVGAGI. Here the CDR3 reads CASSTGQPFDYGYTF. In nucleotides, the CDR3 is TGTGCCAGCAGTACGGGACAGCCCTTCGACTATGGCTACACCTTC.

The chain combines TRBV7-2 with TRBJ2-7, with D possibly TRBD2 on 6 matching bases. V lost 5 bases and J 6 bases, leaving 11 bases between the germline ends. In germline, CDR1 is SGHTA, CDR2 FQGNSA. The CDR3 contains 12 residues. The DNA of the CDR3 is TGTGCCAGCAGCCGGGAGTGGGGCGAGCAGTACTTC. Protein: CASSREWGEQYF.